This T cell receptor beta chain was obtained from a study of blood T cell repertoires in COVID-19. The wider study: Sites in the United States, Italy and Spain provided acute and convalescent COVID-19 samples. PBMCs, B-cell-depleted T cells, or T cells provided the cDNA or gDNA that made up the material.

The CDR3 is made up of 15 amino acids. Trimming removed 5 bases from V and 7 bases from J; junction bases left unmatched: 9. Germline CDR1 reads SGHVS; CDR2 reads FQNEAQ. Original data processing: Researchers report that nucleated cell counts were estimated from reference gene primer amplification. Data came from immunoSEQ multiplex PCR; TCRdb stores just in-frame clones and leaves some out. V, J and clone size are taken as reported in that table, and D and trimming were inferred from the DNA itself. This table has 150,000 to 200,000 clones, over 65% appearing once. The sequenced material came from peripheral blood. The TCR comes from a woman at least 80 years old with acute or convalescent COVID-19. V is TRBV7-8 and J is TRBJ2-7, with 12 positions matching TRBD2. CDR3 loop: CASSPRTSGKLEQYF. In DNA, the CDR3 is TGTGCCAGCAGCCCAAGGACTAGCGGGAAATTAGAGCAGTACTTC.